The 28 T cell receptor beta chains reported below all come from one sample, sequenced in a study of blood T cell repertoires in COVID-19. Libraries were prepared by immunoSEQ multiplex PCR; TCRdb keeps only in-frame clonotypes and omits some of them. The sample has roughly 100,000 clones, 80% to 90% seen once; the top ten hold about 3%. The sequenced sample consisted of peripheral blood. These receptor sequences come from a human donor in a cohort sampled during active COVID-19.

V usage is TRBV7-9 and J usage is TRBJ2-7, with 13 bases matching TRBD2. Germline V CDR1 and CDR2: SEHNR, FQNEAQ (reference sequence). The trim removed 5 bases at V and 2 bases at J, leaving 3 bases unmatched. This CDR3 region has 15 residues. CDR3 sequence: CASSPGLAGTYEQYF. DNA of the CDR3: TGTGCCAGCAGCCCGGGACTAGCGGGGACCTACGAGCAGTACTTC.

The chain couples TRBV24-1 to TRBJ1-2; 12 nucleotides agree with TRBD1. Germline lookup yields CDR1 KGHDR and CDR2 SFDVKD. After removal of 7 bases from V and 3 bases from J, the junction contained 11 bases not matched to a gene. The length of the CDR3 is 17 residues. DNA for the CDR3: TGTGCCACCAGGGGGGTTATCGGGACAGGGGGCGACTATGGCTACACCTTC. It encodes CATRGVIGTGGDYGYTF.

The gene calls are TRBV24-1 and TRBJ2-7; maybe TRBD2 (6 bases). Germline lookup yields CDR1 KGHDR and CDR2 SFDVKD. This CDR3 has 13 amino acids. Trimming took 7 bases from V and 9 from J, leaving 18 bases between them. This CDR3 is CATSISQTGGQYF. The CDR3 DNA follows: TGTGCCACCAGCATAAGTCAGACCGGGGGGCAGTACTTC.

This chain uses TRBV5-1 with TRBJ1-2; 10 bases fit TRBD1. The CDR3 extends over 13 amino acids. The J segment lost 8 bases and the V segment lost 4 bases, leaving 5 bases of the junction unmatched. The germline gives CDR1 SGHRS, CDR2 YFSETQ. The CDR3, as DNA: TGCGCCAGCAGCGCCGACAGGGGGCCAGGCTACACCTTC. This encodes CASSADRGPGYTF. The full variable domain, rest sourced from reference TRBV5-1 and TRBJ1-2, is KAGVTQTPRYLIKTRGQQVTLSCSPISGHRSVSWYQQTPGQGLQFLFEYFSETQRNKGNFPGRFSGRQFSNSRSEMNVSTLELGDSALYLCASSADRGPGYTFGSGTRLTVV.

The chain links TRBV7-8 to TRBJ1-5; 9 nucleotides match TRBD1. The germline CDR1 and CDR2 sequences are SGHVS and FQNEAQ. The CDR3 runs to 16 residues. J was trimmed by 2 bases and V by 5 bases; bases with no gene match: 7. The CDR3 coding sequence is TGTGCCAGCAGCCTCCGGACAGGGGCGGGCAATCAGCCCCAGCATTTT. Translating it yields CASSLRTGAGNQPQHF.

The V gene is TRBV21-1, the J gene TRBJ2-2; the table calls TRBD1, which could not be checked here. TRBV21-1 is a documented pseudogene. The CDR3 contains 17 residues. The CDR3: CASSFDPGQANTGELFF. The CDR3, as DNA: TGTGCCAGCAGCTTCGATCCGGGACAGGCGAACACCGGGGAGCTGTTTTTT.

The chain uses TRBV5-4 and TRBJ2-2, with 7 nucleotides matching TRBD2. From germline, CDR1 is SGHNT and CDR2 YYREEE (reference sequence). The junction had 6 bases not matched to a gene; V was cut back by 6 bases and J by 1 base. The CDR3 consists of 15 residues. In nucleotides, the CDR3 is TGTGCCAGCACCCTTGGGGAGGGGAACACCGGGGAGCTGTTTTTT. Translation gives CASTLGEGNTGELFF.

The J gene is TRBJ1-2, the V gene TRBV27; no firm D call. CDR1 MNHEY and CDR2 SMNVEV come from the germline V gene (reference sequence). Trimming left V 6 bases short and J 8 bases short, with 19 bases between. The CDR3 runs 14 residues. The CDR3 is CASSPAGIKGGYTF. In nucleotides, the CDR3 is TGTGCCAGCAGCCCAGCGGGGATTAAAGGAGGCTACACCTTC.

The chain is built from TRBV3-1 (or the pseudogene TRBV3-2) and TRBJ2-6, with D possibly matching TRBD1 (6 bases). The germline V gene has CDR1 LGHDT and CDR2 YNNKEL (reference sequence). V was shortened by 0 bases and J by 4 bases, with 16 bases between the two germline ends. CDR3 length equals 18 residues. For the CDR3, the DNA is TGTGCCAGCAGCCAAGATACCCCAGGGGTCGTGGGGGCCAACGTCCTGACTTTC. Its translation is CASSQDTPGVVGANVLTF.

As DNA, the CDR3 is TGCGCCAGCAGCTGGACACAAATGAACACTGAAGCTTTCTTT. The encoded protein is CASSWTQMNTEAFF. The V call is TRBV5-1, the J call TRBJ1-1; possible D gene TRBD1, 5 bases. The V and J ends lost 3 bases and 0 bases respectively, with 9 bases between them. Germline CDR1 and CDR2: SGHRS and YFSETQ. The CDR3 runs 14 residues.

The genes are TRBV9 and TRBJ2-1, with D possibly TRBD2 on 6 matching bases. V lost 0 bases, J lost 6 bases, and 16 bases lay in between. Germline values: CDR1 SGDLS, CDR2 YYNGEE. CDR3 size: 16 residues. CDR3 region: CASSVGMSGGVNEQFF. The CDR3 nucleotides read TGTGCCAGCAGCGTAGGCATGAGCGGAGGGGTCAATGAGCAGTTCTTC.

The V gene is TRBV6-2 or TRBV6-3, the J gene TRBJ2-3, with D possibly being TRBD2 (6 bases). The V end was cut by 2 bases, the J end by 6 bases, with 9 bases between. In germline, CDR1 is MNHEY, CDR2 SVGEGT. The CDR3 totals 13 residues. CDR3 bases: TGTGCCAGCAGTTACGCGGGGAGGGATACGCAGTATTTT. It encodes CASSYAGRDTQYF.

The CDR3 here is CASSLASLVGGETQYF. As DNA, the CDR3 is TGCGCCAGCAGCTTGGCCTCGCTGGTAGGGGGAGAGACCCAGTACTTC. This chain connects TRBV5-1 to TRBJ2-5; tentatively, D is TRBD1 (6 bases). Trimming shortened V by 0 bases and J by 4 bases, and 16 bases separated the two germline ends. The CDR3 length is 16 residues. Germline CDR1 reads SGHRS; CDR2 reads YFSETQ.

This chain connects TRBV7-8 to TRBJ2-7; D perhaps matches TRBD1 (5 bases). The CDR3 contains 14 residues. Germline values: CDR1 SGHVS, CDR2 FQNEAQ. Trimming left V 3 bases short and J 2 bases short, with 11 bases between. CDR3 sequence: CASSFDQGPYEQYF. As DNA, the CDR3 is TGTGCCAGCAGCTTTGATCAGGGTCCCTACGAGCAGTACTTC.

The V gene is TRBV5-1, the J gene TRBJ2-7; TRBD1 is a possible D gene (6 bases). The CDR3 totals 14 residues. Trimming shortened V by 2 bases and J by 1 base, and 10 bases separated the two germline ends. In germline, CDR1 is SGHRS, CDR2 YFSETQ. CDR3 in amino acids: CASSLKGVSYEQYF. The CDR3 bases are TGCGCCAGCAGCTTAAAGGGGGTTTCCTACGAGCAGTACTTC.

This chain links TRBV3-1 (or the pseudogene TRBV3-2) with TRBJ2-1; 15 nucleotides agree with TRBD2. Germline values: CDR1 LGHDT, CDR2 YNNKEL (reference sequence). This CDR3 is built from 19 residues. The V segment lost 5 bases and the J segment 3 bases; nucleotides outside the gene matches: 11. Here the CDR3 DNA reads TGTGCCAGCAGCATGGGACTAGCGGGAGGCCCTGCCCGCTACAATGAGCAGTTCTTC. Encoded protein: CASSMGLAGGPARYNEQFF.

The V call is TRBV18, the J call TRBJ2-1, with 9 bases lining up with TRBD2. V lost 1 base and J lost 3; bases outside the gene matches: 4. This CDR3 comprises 16 residues. Germline lookup yields CDR1 KGHSH and CDR2 LQKENI. CDR3 residues: CASSPRISGSYNEQFF. Here the CDR3 DNA reads TGTGCCAGCTCACCACGGATTAGCGGGAGCTACAATGAGCAGTTCTTC.

V and J are TRBV5-4 and TRBJ1-2; 7 bases fit TRBD1. J was trimmed by 3 bases and V by 4 bases; bases with no gene match: 15. The CDR3 runs 17 residues. Germline assignment: CDR1 SGHNT and CDR2 YYREEE (reference sequence). This CDR3 is CASSARDRGGGDYGYTF. The CDR3 bases are TGTGCCAGCAGCGCCCGCGATCGTGGAGGGGGCGACTATGGCTACACCTTC.

The CDR3 reads CSVIKGGAYGYTF. The DNA of the CDR3 is TGCAGCGTAATCAAGGGGGGGGCCTATGGCTACACCTTC. The chain joins TRBV29-1 to TRBJ1-2, with D possibly matching TRBD1 (6 bases). Deletions cut 6 bases from V and 4 bases from J, with 15 bases between. The V gene's germline CDR1 is SQVTM and CDR2 ANQGSEA. The CDR3 is 13 amino acids.

This chain links TRBV19 with TRBJ2-3; 10 bases agree with TRBD1. The CDR3 is 15 residues long. Germline V lookup: CDR1 LNHDA, CDR2 SQIVND (reference sequence). V lost 3 bases and J lost 3; bases outside the gene matches: 3. CDR3 coding DNA: TGTGCCAGTAGTATCCGGGACAGGGGAACAGATACGCAGTATTTT. This translates into CASSIRDRGTDTQYF. The full variable domain, with the rest looked up from reference TRBV19 and TRBJ2-3, is DGGITQSPKYLFRKEGQNVTLSCEQNLNHDAMYWYRQDPGQGLRLIYYSQIVNDFQKGDIAEGYSVSREKKESFPLTVTSAQKNPTAFYLCASSIRDRGTDTQYFGPGTRLTVL.

V usage is TRBV15 and J usage is TRBJ2-1, with 7 bases fitting TRBD2. CDR3 length: 14 amino acids. After removal of 9 bases from V and 6 bases from J, the junction contained 11 bases not matched to a gene. Germline V gives CDR1 LNHNV, CDR2 YYDKDF (reference sequence). The CDR3 loop is CATGVGGTPNEQFF. CDR3 coding DNA: TGTGCCACTGGGGTGGGGGGGACCCCCAATGAGCAGTTCTTC.

This rearrangement joins TRBV4-2 to TRBJ2-7, with 13 bases aligning to TRBD2. This CDR3 region has 16 residues. The V and J ends lost 1 base and 1 base, in that order; junction bases with no gene match: 1. CDR1 LGHNA and CDR2 YNFKEQ come from the germline V gene. The CDR3 is CASSQGLAGGSYEQYF. The CDR3 bases are TGTGCCAGCAGCCAAGGACTAGCGGGAGGTTCCTACGAGCAGTACTTC.

The rearrangement joins TRBV7-8 to TRBJ2-7; 8 nucleotides agree with TRBD2. CDR3 size: 17 residues. CDR1 is SGHVS, CDR2 FQNEAQ, per germline. After removal of 1 base from V and 2 bases from J, the junction contained 10 bases not matched to a gene. CDR3 bases: TGTGCCAGCAGCTTAGGCGTGGGCGGGGGGACTACCTACGAGCAGTACTTC. Residues: CASSLGVGGGTTYEQYF.

This clone was counted once. The chain has TRBV7-3 and TRBJ1-2; D is undetermined. CDR1 is SGHTA and CDR2 is FQGTGA in the germline V gene. The CDR3 is made up of 14 amino acids. Trimming removed 2 bases from V and 2 bases from J, with 9 bases in between. CDR3 bases: TGTGCCAGCAGCTTAGGGCACCTAAACTATGGCTACACCTTC. It encodes CASSLGHLNYGYTF.

V gene TRBV4-2 combines with J gene TRBJ2-6, with 11 bases matching TRBD1. The CDR3 is 20 residues long. In germline, CDR1 is LGHNA, CDR2 YNFKEQ. The J segment lost 0 bases and the V segment lost 3 bases, leaving 10 bases of the junction unmatched. Here the CDR3 DNA reads TGTGCCAGCAGCCAGGAAGCCGGGACAGGGGGATTCTCTGGGGCCAACGTCCTGACTTTC. Translation gives CASSQEAGTGGFSGANVLTF.

This chain joins TRBV18 and TRBJ1-5; a weak D match, TRBD1 (6 bases). CDR3 length equals 16 residues. CDR1 KGHSH and CDR2 LQKENI come from the germline V gene. V lost 3 bases, J lost 7 bases, and 19 bases lay in between. The CDR3 is CASSPSYGDRRQPQHF. The DNA for the CDR3 is TGTGCCAGCTCACCGTCCTACGGAGACAGGCGGCAGCCCCAGCATTTT.

The rearrangement links TRBV11-2 to TRBJ2-2; D call uncertain. Looked up from germline, CDR1 is SGHAT and CDR2 is FQNNGV. The V and J ends lost 4 bases and 1 base respectively, with 4 bases between them. This CDR3 region has 13 residues. The CDR3 DNA reads as TGTGCCAGCAGCTCTTGGAACACCGGGGAGCTGTTTTTT. Translated: CASSSWNTGELFF.

This clone has only a few counts. The chain uses TRBV7-9 and TRBJ1-2; 8 bases align to TRBD1. CDR3 length: 15 residues. CDR1 and CDR2 from the germline V gene are SEHNR and FQNEAQ (reference sequence). Unmatched junction bases numbered 4, after V lost 0 bases and J lost 4 bases. DNA for the CDR3: TGTGCCAGCAGCTTAGCGCACAGGGGGGGCTATGGCTACACCTTC. Translating it yields CASSLAHRGGYGYTF.